This T cell receptor (beta chain) was captured in a study of T cell responses to AZD1222 COVID-19 vaccine. Germline values: CDR1 MNHNY, CDR2 SVGAGI (reference sequence). There are 15 residues in the CDR3. Trimming shortened V by 5 bases and J by 4 bases, and 14 bases separated the two germline ends. This clone was counted only a few times. Clones were read by immunoSEQ multiplex PCR, and TCRdb kept only the in-frame ones, dropping some. The sample records approximately 100,000 clones, 92% being singletons. The TCR comes from an adult in good health. This material consisted of peripheral blood, taken on day 0 of AZD1222 vaccination. V gene TRBV6-6 combines with J gene TRBJ1-4, with TRBD1 as a possible D gene (6 bases). The CDR3 loop is CASSMRGGLNEKLFF. The DNA for the CDR3 is TGTGCCAGCAGTATGCGCGGGGGCCTTAATGAAAAACTGTTTTTT.